This is a list of T cell receptor beta chains from one sample in a study of blood T cell repertoires in COVID-19. Clones were sequenced by immunoSEQ multiplex PCR, and TCRdb holds only the in-frame ones, with some missing. The sample has a few hundred thousand clones, 88% seen once. Source material: peripheral blood. The receptors here all came from a woman in her 30s who had recovered from COVID-19. The CDR3 runs from the conserved cysteine through the conserved F or W. D genes are given only for firm matches. Expanded clones get a size class; other rows say once, few or many, or leave the size out.

V	size	J	D	CDR3	DNA
TRBV6-5	NA	TRBJ2-5	NA	CASSPPSGTQYF	TGTGCCAGCAGTCCACCCTCGGGGACCCAGTACTTC
TRBV4-3	NA	TRBJ2-2	TRBD1	CASSQVGTGYHTGELFF	TGCGCCAGCAGCCAAGTAGGGACAGGGTACCACACCGGGGAGCTGTTTTTT
TRBV5-4	NA	TRBJ1-2	NA	CASSFRDLYGYTF	TGTGCCAGCAGCTTCAGGGATCTTTACGGCTACACCTTC
TRBV15	NA	TRBJ1-3	NA	CATSLLQEAGNTIYF	TGTGCCACCAGCTTACTACAGGAAGCTGGAAACACCATATATTTT
TRBV2	NA	TRBJ1-6	NA	CASTDRVGSPLHF	TGTGCCAGCACCGACAGAGTGGGTTCACCCCTCCACTTT
TRBV12-3/TRBV12-4	NA	TRBJ2-1	TRBD1	CASRPTGDEQFF	TGTGCCAGCAGGCCGACAGGGGATGAGCAGTTCTTC
TRBV30	NA	TRBJ1-5	TRBD1	CAWSPTGGYQPQHF	TGTGCCTGGAGCCCGACAGGGGGCTATCAGCCCCAGCATTTT
TRBV11-3	NA	TRBJ2-2	TRBD1	CASSPRQGWDTGELFF	TGTGCCAGCAGCCCAAGACAGGGTTGGGACACCGGGGAGCTGTTTTTT
TRBV4-2	NA	TRBJ1-1	NA	CASSQGAGDTEAFF	TGTGCCAGCAGCCAAGGCGCAGGGGACACTGAAGCTTTCTTT
TRBV28	NA	TRBJ2-5	TRBD1	CASVDRIQETQYF	TGTGCCAGCGTGGACAGGATTCAAGAGACCCAGTACTTC
TRBV18	NA	TRBJ2-3	TRBD2	CASSPPTIAGGSTDTQYF	TGTGCCAGCTCACCACCGACGATAGCGGGGGGCAGCACAGATACGCAGTATTTT
TRBV27	NA	TRBJ1-2	NA	CASSPQGIGYTF	TGTGCCAGCAGTCCCCAGGGTATTGGCTACACCTTC
TRBV14	once	TRBJ2-7	TRBD1	CASSHGTGGFYEQYF	TGTGCCAGCAGCCACGGCACAGGGGGCTTTTACGAGCAGTACTTC
TRBV6-1	once	TRBJ1-4	NA	CASSDRAEKLFF	TGTGCCAGCAGTGACAGGGCTGAAAAACTGTTTTTT
TRBV6-1	NA	TRBJ2-7	TRBD1	CASSGLKRGGQGSYEQYF	TGTGCCAGCAGTGGGCTCAAAAGGGGGGGACAGGGTTCCTACGAGCAGTACTTC